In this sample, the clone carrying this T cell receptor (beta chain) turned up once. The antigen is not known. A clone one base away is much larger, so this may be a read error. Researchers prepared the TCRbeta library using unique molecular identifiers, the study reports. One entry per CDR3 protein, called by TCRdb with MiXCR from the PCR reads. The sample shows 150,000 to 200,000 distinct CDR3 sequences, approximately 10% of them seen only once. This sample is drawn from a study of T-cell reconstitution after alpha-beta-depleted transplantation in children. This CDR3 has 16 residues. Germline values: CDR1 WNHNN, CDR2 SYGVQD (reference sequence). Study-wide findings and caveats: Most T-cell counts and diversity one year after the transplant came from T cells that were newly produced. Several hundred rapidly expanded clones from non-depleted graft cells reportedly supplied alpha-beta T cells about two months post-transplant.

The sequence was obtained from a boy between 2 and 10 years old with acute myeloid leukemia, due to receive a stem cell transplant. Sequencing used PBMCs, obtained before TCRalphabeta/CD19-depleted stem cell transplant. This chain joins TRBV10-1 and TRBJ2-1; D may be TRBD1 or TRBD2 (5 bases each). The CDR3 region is CASCDLRDQAYNEQFF. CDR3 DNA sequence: TGCGCCAGCTGTGACCTACGGGACCAGGCCTACAATGAGCAGTTCTTC.